This note documents a single T cell receptor beta chain sequence. The sample comes from a study of blood T cell repertoires in COVID-19. Across the study: Sites in the United States, Italy and Spain provided acute and convalescent COVID-19 samples. T cells, B-cell-depleted T cells, or PBMCs supplied cDNA or gDNA.

As handled by the study authors: Nucleated cell counts were estimated from reference gene primer amplification. The repertoire was sequenced with immunoSEQ multiplex PCR; TCRdb's copy has only in-frame clones and lacks some. Clone size and the V and J calls come from that table; the DNA yielded D and trimming. Of 20,000 to 25,000 clones listed, roughly 90% are singletons. Germline CDR1 reads MNHEY; CDR2 reads SVGAGI. The J segment lost 6 bases and the V segment lost 5 bases, leaving 6 bases of the junction unmatched. The CDR3 is 15 residues long. This receptor was obtained from a woman aged 80 or over with active COVID-19. The sample comprised peripheral blood. The rearrangement uses TRBV6-5 and TRBJ2-2; 10 nucleotides match TRBD1. CDR3 region: CASSTGTGESGELFF. Here the CDR3 DNA reads TGTGCCAGCAGTACCGGGACAGGGGAGTCCGGGGAGCTGTTTTTT.